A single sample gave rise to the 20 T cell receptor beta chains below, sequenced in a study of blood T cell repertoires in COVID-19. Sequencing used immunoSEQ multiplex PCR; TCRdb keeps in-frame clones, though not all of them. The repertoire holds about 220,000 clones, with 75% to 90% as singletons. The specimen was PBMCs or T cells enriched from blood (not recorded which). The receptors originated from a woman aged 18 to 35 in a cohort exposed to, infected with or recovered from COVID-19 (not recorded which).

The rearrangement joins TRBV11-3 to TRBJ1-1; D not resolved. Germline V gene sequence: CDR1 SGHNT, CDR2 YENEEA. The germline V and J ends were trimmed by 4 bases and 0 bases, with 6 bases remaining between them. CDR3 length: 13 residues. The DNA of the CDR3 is TGTGCCAGCAGCTACAGTATGAACACTGAAGCTTTCTTT. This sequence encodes CASSYSMNTEAFF.

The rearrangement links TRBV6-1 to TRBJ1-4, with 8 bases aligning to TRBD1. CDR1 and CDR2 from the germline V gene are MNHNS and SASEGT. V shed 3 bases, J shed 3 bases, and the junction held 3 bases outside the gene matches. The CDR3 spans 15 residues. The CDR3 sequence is CASSEDRVANEKLFF. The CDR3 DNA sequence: TGTGCCAGCAGTGAGGACAGGGTTGCTAATGAAAAACTGTTTTTT.

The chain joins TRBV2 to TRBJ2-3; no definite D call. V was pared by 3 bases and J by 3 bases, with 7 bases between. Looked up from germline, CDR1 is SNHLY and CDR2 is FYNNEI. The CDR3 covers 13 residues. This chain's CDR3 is CASSEGRTDTQYF. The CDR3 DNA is TGTGCCAGCAGTGAGGGCAGAACAGATACGCAGTATTTT.

The CDR3: CASSAGQGVFGYTF. CDR3 sequence (DNA): TGTGCCAGCAGCGCCGGACAGGGGGTTTTTGGCTACACCTTC. J is TRBJ1-2 and V is TRBV27; 10 bases align to TRBD1. The CDR3 has 14 amino acids. The ends lost 6 bases at V and 7 bases at J; junction bases unmatched: 8. Germline values: CDR1 MNHEY, CDR2 SMNVEV (reference sequence).

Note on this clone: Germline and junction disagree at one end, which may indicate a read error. The CDR3 DNA is TGTGCCAGCAGCCTAGCGGGAGGGCCGGAGACCCAGTACTTC. Protein product: CASSLAGGPETQYF. The chain carries TRBV7-9 and TRBJ2-5; the match to TRBD2 covers 12 bases. The CDR3 covers 14 residues. Germline-derived CDR1 and CDR2 are SEHNR and FQNEAQ (reference sequence).

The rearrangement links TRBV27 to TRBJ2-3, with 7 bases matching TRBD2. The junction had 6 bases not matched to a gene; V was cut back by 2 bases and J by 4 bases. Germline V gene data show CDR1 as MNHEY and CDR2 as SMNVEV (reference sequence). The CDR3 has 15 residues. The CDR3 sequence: CASSLRVAGADTQYF. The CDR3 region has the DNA TGTGCCAGCAGTTTACGGGTGGCGGGAGCAGATACGCAGTATTTT.

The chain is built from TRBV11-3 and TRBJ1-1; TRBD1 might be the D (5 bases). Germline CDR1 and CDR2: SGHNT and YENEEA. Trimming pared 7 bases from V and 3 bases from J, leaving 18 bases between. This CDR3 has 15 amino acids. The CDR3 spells CASTQDNRGHTEAFF. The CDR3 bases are TGTGCCAGCACCCAGGACAACCGAGGTCACACTGAAGCTTTCTTT. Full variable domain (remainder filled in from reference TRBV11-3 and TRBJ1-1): EAGVVQSPRYKIIEKKQPVAFWCNPISGHNTLYWYLQNLGQGPELLIRYENEEAVDDSQLPKDRFSAERLKGVDSTLKIQPAELGDSAVYLCASTQDNRGHTEAFFGQGTRLTVV.

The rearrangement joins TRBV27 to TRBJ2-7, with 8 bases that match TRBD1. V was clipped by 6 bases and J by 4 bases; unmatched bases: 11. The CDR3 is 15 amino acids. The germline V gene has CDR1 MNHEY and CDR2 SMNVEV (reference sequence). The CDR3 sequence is CASSRIDTGGYEQYF. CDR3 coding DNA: TGTGCCAGCAGCCGTATAGACACAGGGGGATACGAGCAGTACTTC.

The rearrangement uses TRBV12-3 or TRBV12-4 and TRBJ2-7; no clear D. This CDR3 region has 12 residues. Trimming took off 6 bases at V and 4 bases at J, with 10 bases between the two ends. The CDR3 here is CASRFTSYEQYF. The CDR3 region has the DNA TGTGCCAGCAGATTTACAAGTTACGAGCAGTACTTC.

CDR3 coding DNA: TGTGCCAGCTCACCACTCCGCGGGAGGGCCGGGGAGCTGTTTTTT. Translation: CASSPLRGRAGELFF. The chain is built from TRBV18 and TRBJ2-2; 9 bases fit TRBD2. There are 15 residues in the CDR3. With 1 base clipped from V and 6 bases from J, the junction kept 3 bases outside the gene matches. Germline V gene lookup returns CDR1 KGHSH and CDR2 LQKENI.

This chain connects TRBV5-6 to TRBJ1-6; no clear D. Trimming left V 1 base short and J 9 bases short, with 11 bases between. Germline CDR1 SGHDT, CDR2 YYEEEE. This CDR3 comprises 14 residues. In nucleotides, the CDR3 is TGTGCCAGCAGCTTGCTCGAGGCTGGTTCACCCCTCCACTTT. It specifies CASSLLEAGSPLHF.

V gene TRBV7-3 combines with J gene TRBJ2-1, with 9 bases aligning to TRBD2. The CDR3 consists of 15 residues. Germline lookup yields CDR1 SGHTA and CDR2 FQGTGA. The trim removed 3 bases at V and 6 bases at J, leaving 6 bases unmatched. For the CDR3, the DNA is TGTGCCAGCAGCTTTAGCGGGGGAGATATCAATGAGCAGTTCTTC. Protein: CASSFSGGDINEQFF.

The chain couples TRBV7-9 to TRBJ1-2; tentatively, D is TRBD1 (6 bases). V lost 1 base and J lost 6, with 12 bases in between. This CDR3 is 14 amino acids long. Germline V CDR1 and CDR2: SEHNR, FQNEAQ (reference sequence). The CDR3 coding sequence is TGTGCCAGCAGCTTAGTCCCCGGGACAAATGGCTACACCTTC. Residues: CASSLVPGTNGYTF.

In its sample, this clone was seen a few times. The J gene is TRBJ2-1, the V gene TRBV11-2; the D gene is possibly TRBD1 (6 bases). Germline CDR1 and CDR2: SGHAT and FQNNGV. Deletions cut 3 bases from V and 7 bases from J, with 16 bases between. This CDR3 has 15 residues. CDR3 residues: CASSFVGAPWNEQFF. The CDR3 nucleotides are TGTGCCAGCAGCTTCGTGGGGGCCCCATGGAATGAGCAGTTCTTC.

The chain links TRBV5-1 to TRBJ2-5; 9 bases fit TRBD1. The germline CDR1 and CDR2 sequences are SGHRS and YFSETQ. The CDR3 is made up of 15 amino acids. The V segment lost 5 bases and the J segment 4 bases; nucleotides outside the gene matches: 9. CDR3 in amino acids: CASRARGQGVETQYF. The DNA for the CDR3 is TGCGCCAGCAGGGCTCGGGGACAGGGTGTAGAGACCCAGTACTTC.

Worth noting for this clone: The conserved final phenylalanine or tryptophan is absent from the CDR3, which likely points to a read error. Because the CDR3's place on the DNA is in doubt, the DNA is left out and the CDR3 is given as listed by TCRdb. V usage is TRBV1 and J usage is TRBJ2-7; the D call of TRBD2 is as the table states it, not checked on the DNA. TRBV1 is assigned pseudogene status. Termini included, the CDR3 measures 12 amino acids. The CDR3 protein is CTSSQDIRGGRI.

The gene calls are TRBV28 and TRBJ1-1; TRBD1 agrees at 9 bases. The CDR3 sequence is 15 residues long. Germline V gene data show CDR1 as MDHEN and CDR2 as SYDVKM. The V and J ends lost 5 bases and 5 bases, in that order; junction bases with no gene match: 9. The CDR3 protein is CASSPPGQGWTEAFF. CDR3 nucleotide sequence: TGTGCCAGCAGTCCCCCGGGACAGGGTTGGACTGAAGCTTTCTTT.

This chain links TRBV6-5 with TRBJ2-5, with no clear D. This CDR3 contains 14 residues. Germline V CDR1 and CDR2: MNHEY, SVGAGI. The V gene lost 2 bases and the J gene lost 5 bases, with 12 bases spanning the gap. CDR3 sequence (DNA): TGTGCCAGCAGTTACAGCCTCAACGGGGAGACCCAGTACTTC. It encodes CASSYSLNGETQYF.

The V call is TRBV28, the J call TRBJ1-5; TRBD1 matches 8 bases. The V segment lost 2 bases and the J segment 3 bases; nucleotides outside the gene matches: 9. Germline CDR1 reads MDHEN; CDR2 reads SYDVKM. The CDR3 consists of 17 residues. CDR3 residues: CASSLPRWTGFNQPQHF. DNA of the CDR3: TGTGCCAGCAGTTTACCCCGGTGGACAGGGTTCAATCAGCCCCAGCATTTT.

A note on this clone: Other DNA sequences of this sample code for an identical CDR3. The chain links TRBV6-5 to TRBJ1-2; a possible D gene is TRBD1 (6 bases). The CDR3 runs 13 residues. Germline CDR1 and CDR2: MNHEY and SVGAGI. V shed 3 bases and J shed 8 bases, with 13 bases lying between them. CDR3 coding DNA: TGTGCCAGCAGTTATTCAGGGGTGGGAGGCTACACCTTC. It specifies CASSYSGVGGYTF.